This is a list of T cell receptor beta chains from one sample in a study of T cells in Graves' hyperthyroidism and ophthalmopathy. Via MiXCR, TCRdb re-called the multiplex PCR reads, giving one row per CDR3 protein. The profile covers under 750,000 distinct CDR3 sequences, with around 20% appearing a single time and approximately 15% taken by the ten largest. The sample taken for sequencing was blood. These receptors were obtained from a woman aged 45 to 65 with Graves' hyperthyroidism that later progressed to Graves' ophthalmopathy. Each CDR3 is given with its conserved first and last residue. The order of the fields is V gene, clone size, J gene, D gene, CDR3 DNA, CDR3 protein. A D gene is named only where the DNA matches it firmly. Not every row has a clone size; where given, it reads once, few, many or a size class.

V: TRBV7-2
size: -
J: TRBJ1-4
D: -
DNA: TGTGCCAGCAGCTTAGTGAGGGCTGAAAAACTGTTTTTT
CDR3: CASSLVRAEKLFF

V: TRBV9
size: -
J: TRBJ2-1
D: -
DNA: TGTGCCAGCACCCTGGAGGGGGGCCCCTACAATGAGCAGTTCTTC
CDR3: CASTLEGGPYNEQFF

V: TRBV3-1
size: many
J: TRBJ2-4
D: -
DNA: TGTGCCAGCAGCCAAGATGCGCGAAACATTCAGTACTTC
CDR3: CASSQDARNIQYF

V: TRBV24-1
size: -
J: TRBJ2-5
D: -
DNA: TGTGCCACCAGTGATCAGTACCAAGAGACCCAGTACTTC
CDR3: CATSDQYQETQYF

V: TRBV12-3/TRBV12-4
size: many
J: TRBJ1-2
D: -
DNA: TGTGCCAGCCTCACGGGGACCCCTTCCAACTATGGCTACACCTTC
CDR3: CASLTGTPSNYGYTF

V: TRBV3-1
size: few
J: TRBJ2-7
D: TRBD2
DNA: TGTGCCAGCAGCCGTACTAGCGGGGGGCGATACGAGCAGTACTTC
CDR3: CASSRTSGGRYEQYF

V: TRBV5-5
size: many
J: TRBJ1-1
D: -
DNA: TGTGCCAGCAGCTCGTCGTTCCCTGAAGCTTTCTTT
CDR3: CASSSSFPEAFF

V: TRBV13
size: many
J: TRBJ2-1
D: -
DNA: TGTGCCAGCAGCTCGACCGGGACACGATACAATGAGCAGTTCTTC
CDR3: CASSSTGTRYNEQFF

V: TRBV24-1
size: -
J: TRBJ2-3
D: -
DNA: TGTGTCACCAAGGACCGGGGAGATACGCAGTATTTT
CDR3: CVTKDRGDTQYF

V: TRBV6-1
size: -
J: TRBJ2-3
D: -
DNA: TGTGCCAGCAGTGAAGCTGGGGGGGGCAGGACAGATACGCAGTATTTT
CDR3: CASSEAGGGRTDTQYF

V: TRBV10-1
size: many
J: TRBJ2-3
D: -
DNA: TGCGCCAGCAGTGAGTCTGGGGAGGATACGCAGTATTTT
CDR3: CASSESGEDTQYF

V: TRBV20-1
size: many
J: TRBJ2-7
D: TRBD2
DNA: TGCAGTGCTAGAGACCCGAATAGCGGGGGATCCTACGAGCAGTACTTC
CDR3: CSARDPNSGGSYEQYF

V: TRBV30
size: many
J: TRBJ1-6
D: -
DNA: TGTGCCTGGAGTTCAGGAGATAATTCACCCCTCCACTTT
CDR3: CAWSSGDNSPLHF

V: TRBV6-1
size: few
J: TRBJ1-2
D: TRBD1
DNA: TGTGCCAGCAGTCAGACCAGGGGGGGCTATGGCTACACCTTC
CDR3: CASSQTRGGYGYTF

V: TRBV5-1
size: -
J: TRBJ1-5
D: -
DNA: TGCGCCAGCAGCGAGTCGGGAGGTCTTAGCAATCAGCCCCAGCATTTT
CDR3: CASSESGGLSNQPQHF

V: TRBV15
size: few
J: TRBJ2-7
D: TRBD1
DNA: TGTGCCACCAGCAGAGCAGGGGGCACGTACGAGCAGTACTTC
CDR3: CATSRAGGTYEQYF

V: TRBV27
size: few
J: TRBJ1-5
D: -
DNA: TGTGCCAGCAGTCCCCTTTCATCAGGCCAGCCCCAGCATTTT
CDR3: CASSPLSSGQPQHF

V: TRBV3-1
size: -
J: TRBJ1-6
D: -
DNA: TGTACCAGCAGCTCCCGGCAATTGGGGGGGGATTCACCCCTCCACTTT
CDR3: CTSSSRQLGGDSPLHF

V: TRBV9
size: -
J: TRBJ1-1
D: -
DNA: TGTGCCAGCAGCGCCGGGGGCAGGGGTGAAGCTTTCTTT
CDR3: CASSAGGRGEAFF

V: TRBV29-1
size: -
J: TRBJ2-1
D: TRBD1
DNA: TGCAGCGTTGACACAGGGGTCGGCAATGAGCAGTTCTTC
CDR3: CSVDTGVGNEQFF

V: TRBV11-2
size: few
J: TRBJ2-5
D: TRBD1
DNA: TGTGCCAGCAGCTTAGTTACAGGGGGCTACCAAGAGACCCAGTACTTC
CDR3: CASSLVTGGYQETQYF

V: TRBV5-5
size: -
J: TRBJ1-2
D: -
DNA: TGTGCCAGCAGCCCCCCGCAAGTTAACTATGGCTACACCTTC
CDR3: CASSPPQVNYGYTF

V: TRBV3-1
size: -
J: TRBJ1-2
D: -
DNA: TGTGCCAGCAGCCAAGATTGGGCGTCCACTAACTATGGCTACACCTTC
CDR3: CASSQDWASTNYGYTF

V: TRBV19
size: -
J: TRBJ1-1
D: -
DNA: TGTGCCAGTAGTATAGAGGGGCCCCGAAGGGCTTTCTTT
CDR3: CASSIEGPRRAFF

V: TRBV6-1
size: many
J: TRBJ2-6
D: -
DNA: TGTGCCAGCCGGTATAGGGAGGTGGCTGGGGCCAACGTCCTGACTTTC
CDR3: CASRYREVAGANVLTF

V: TRBV20-1
size: few
J: TRBJ1-5
D: -
DNA: TGCAGTGCTGGGGAGTGGGCTAGCAATCAGCCCCAGCATTTT
CDR3: CSAGEWASNQPQHF

V: TRBV12-3/TRBV12-4
size: many
J: TRBJ1-1
D: -
DNA: TGTGCCAGCAGTTACGGGGAGCGAGGAACTGAAGCTTTCTTT
CDR3: CASSYGERGTEAFF

V: TRBV18
size: few
J: TRBJ1-1
D: -
DNA: TGTGCCAGCTCGTTCAGGGCTCTAGGGTTGAACACTGAAGCTTTCTTT
CDR3: CASSFRALGLNTEAFF

V: TRBV6-1
size: -
J: TRBJ2-7
D: -
DNA: TGTGCCAGCACCCCCCGGGACTGGGGGTACGGGCAGTACTTC
CDR3: CASTPRDWGYGQYF

V: TRBV11-2
size: many
J: TRBJ2-3
D: -
DNA: TGTGCCAGCAGCTCTGGGGCGGATACGCAGTATTTT
CDR3: CASSSGADTQYF

V: TRBV27
size: -
J: TRBJ2-7
D: TRBD1
DNA: TGTGCCACTTGGGACAGCTCCTACGAGCAGTACTTC
CDR3: CATWDSSYEQYF

V: TRBV3-1
size: many
J: TRBJ1-6
D: TRBD1
DNA: TGTGCCAGCAGCCAAGCGTACACAGGGGAGTCACCCCTCCACTTT
CDR3: CASSQAYTGESPLHF

V: TRBV18
size: -
J: TRBJ1-1
D: -
DNA: TGTGCCAGCTCAGGGCCCCCTGAAGCTTTCTTT
CDR3: CASSGPPEAFF

V: TRBV5-1
size: few
J: TRBJ2-1
D: -
DNA: TGCGCCAGCAGCTTGGTTGGCGGGGTCCAGTTCTTC
CDR3: CASSLVGGVQFF

V: TRBV18
size: -
J: TRBJ2-2
D: -
DNA: TGTGCCAGCTCAGACAGGTCTTCCGGGGAGCTGTTTTTT
CDR3: CASSDRSSGELFF

V: TRBV27
size: many
J: TRBJ2-7
D: -
DNA: TGTGCCAGCAGTCCCACACCACCCGGGCCCTACGAGCAGTACTTC
CDR3: CASSPTPPGPYEQYF

V: TRBV12-3/TRBV12-4
size: few
J: TRBJ1-6
D: -
DNA: TGTGCCAGCAGTTTAGGATGGACGGAGTATAATTCACCCCTCCACTTT
CDR3: CASSLGWTEYNSPLHF

V: TRBV29-1
size: -
J: TRBJ2-3
D: -
DNA: TGCGTTGCTGGGCGGGGAGTCACAGATACGCAGTATTTT
CDR3: CVAGRGVTDTQYF

V: TRBV6-2/TRBV6-3
size: -
J: TRBJ1-5
D: -
DNA: TGTGCCAGCAGTTCCCTAGGCCAACATAATCAGCCCCAGCATTTT
CDR3: CASSSLGQHNQPQHF

V: TRBV27
size: many
J: TRBJ1-1
D: TRBD1
DNA: TGTGCCAGCAGTAAGGGAAGGGACAGGGGGATTGGACCTGAAGCTTTCTTT
CDR3: CASSKGRDRGIGPEAFF

V: TRBV6-2/TRBV6-3
size: -
J: TRBJ1-6
D: -
DNA: TGTGCCAGCAGTTACTCCGACAGCGCCCTAAATTCACCCCTCCACTTT
CDR3: CASSYSDSALNSPLHF

V: TRBV12-5
size: -
J: TRBJ1-1
D: -
DNA: TGTGCTACACAACGGGGGGACACTGAAGCTTTCTTT
CDR3: CATQRGDTEAFF

V: TRBV7-6
size: few
J: TRBJ2-5
D: -
DNA: TGTGCCAGCAGCCTCCGCAAGGCGGAGACCCAGTACTTC
CDR3: CASSLRKAETQYF

V: TRBV7-6
size: few
J: TRBJ1-6
D: TRBD1
DNA: TGTGCCAGCAGCTTAGATTCAGGGGGCGATTCACCCCTCCACTTT
CDR3: CASSLDSGGDSPLHF

V: TRBV13
size: few
J: TRBJ1-6
D: -
DNA: TGTGCCAGCACCCCGCGCAGGGGATATTCACCCCTCCACTTT
CDR3: CASTPRRGYSPLHF

V: TRBV5-1
size: many
J: TRBJ1-1
D: -
DNA: TGCGCCAGCAGCTTGGATGCGGGGAATACTGAAGCTTTCTTT
CDR3: CASSLDAGNTEAFF

V: TRBV9
size: many
J: TRBJ2-1
D: TRBD2
DNA: TGTGCCAGCAGCGTAGTGGTTAGCGGGGGGCACAATGAGCAGTTCTTC
CDR3: CASSVVVSGGHNEQFF

V: TRBV20-1
size: many
J: TRBJ2-1
D: TRBD2
DNA: TGCAGTGCTACCACTTCCTTTACTAGCGGGGAGCCCAATGAGCAGTTCTTC
CDR3: CSATTSFTSGEPNEQFF

V: TRBV14
size: many
J: TRBJ2-2
D: -
DNA: TGTGCCAGCAGCCAAGAACGGGTCACCGGGGAGCTGTTTTTT
CDR3: CASSQERVTGELFF

V: TRBV14
size: -
J: TRBJ2-1
D: TRBD2
DNA: TGTGCCAGCAGCCTCCACCTGGGGGGGAATGAGCAGTTCTTC
CDR3: CASSLHLGGNEQFF